This T cell receptor (beta chain) came from a study of blood T cell repertoires in COVID-19. Turning to the study itself: COVID-19 samples, acute and convalescent, were from the United States, Italy and Spain. T cells, B-cell-depleted T cells, or PBMCs provided the cDNA or gDNA that served as material.

Original analysis: Cell counts per sample came from amplifying reference gene primers. The protocol was immunoSEQ multiplex PCR, while the TCRdb copy is restricted to in-frame clones and leaves out a portion. The DNA was the basis for D and trimming; V, J and clone size are from that table. The sample consists of 65,000 to 100,000 clones, about 89% of them appearing once. Germline CDR1 reads GTSNPN; CDR2 reads SVGIG (reference sequence). The CDR3 is made up of 14 amino acids. Trimming stripped 0 bases from V and 2 bases from J, with 8 bases between. This TCR was sampled from a man aged 50 to 60 with acute or convalescent COVID-19. The source material was peripheral blood. The V and J genes are TRBV30 and TRBJ1-5, with a weak D call TRBD1 (6 bases). The DNA of the CDR3 is TGTGCCTGGAGTGTAGGGGGAGGCAATCAGCCCCAGCATTTT. Translated, it gives CAWSVGGGNQPQHF.